The T cell receptor beta chain under discussion was sequenced for a study of T cells expressing NK-cell markers. This CDR3 comprises 13 residues. The V gene's germline CDR1 is ENHRY and CDR2 SYGVKD. Each CDR3 protein gets one entry in TCRdb, which reprocessed the 5' RACE reads and gives no DNA. The sample table includes over 250,000 distinct CDR3 sequences. Sequencing was performed on blood T cells: a sorted CD56 or NKG2C T cell subset, CD4+ or CD8+ T cells, or bulk PBMC T cells (not recorded which). This sequence joins TRBV10-3 and TRBJ2-7; TCRdb designates TRBD2, a call that cannot be tested without DNA. This TCR was recovered from a woman aged 18 to 75 in good health. The CDR3 loop reads CAITREEIYEQYF.